A selection of T cell receptor beta chains follows, all from one sample in a study of blood T cell repertoires in COVID-19. The assay was immunoSEQ multiplex PCR, and TCRdb's table has in-frame clones only and misses some. This sample yields about 180,000 clones, of which roughly 84% are seen a single time; roughly 18% belongs to the top ten. The sample consisted of peripheral blood. The receptors originated from a person between 65 and 80 years old with COVID-19, enrolled during active disease. Both conserved end residues are trimmed from each CDR3.

v_gene	j_gene	CDR3aa
TRBV29-1	TRBJ2-4	SVEEGFSGGVAKNIQY
TRBV6-5	TRBJ1-4	ASRITGGRREKLF
TRBV2	TRBJ1-3	ARDKTSGNTIY
TRBV7-5	TRBJ2-3	VRSLAYGGGSDTQY
TRBV18	TRBJ1-1	ASSPSWDRVLNTEAF
TRBV6-5	TRBJ1-2	ASATLAGGYT
TRBV6-1	TRBJ2-4	ASSEGVAKNIQY
TRBV28	TRBJ1-4	ASSTGAAPNEKLF
TRBV6-5	TRBJ1-2	ASSYSEGAYGYT
TRBV4-2	TRBJ1-1	ASSQDMDRKGYTEAF
TRBV28	TRBJ2-7	ASSGPGQTHEQY
TRBV29-1	TRBJ1-5	SVEDKRQQGEGNQPQH
TRBV7-9	TRBJ2-1	ASRMAGGSSYNEQF
TRBV4-3	TRBJ1-6	ASSQEEGPNSPLH
TRBV7-2	TRBJ2-1	ASSLFAGGDGEQF
TRBV5-1	TRBJ2-1	ASSLAGVTYNEQF
TRBV29-1	TRBJ2-5	SVENRVGAVRETQY
TRBV25-1	TRBJ2-1	ASSRGGGANEQF
TRBV3-1/TRBV3-2	TRBJ1-3	ASSQALSGYSGNTIY
TRBV7-8	TRBJ1-1	ASGSSGVTPEAF
TRBV5-1	TRBJ2-7	ASSLFDGGTGEDYEQY
TRBV13	TRBJ2-2	ASSLNSGGYTGELF
TRBV27	TRBJ2-7	ASSYSGAYEQY
TRBV7-8	TRBJ1-4	ASSLSDRGVREKLF
TRBV7-2	TRBJ2-1	ASSSGLDSYNEQF
TRBV28	TRBJ1-1	AINTYTEAF
TRBV5-1	TRBJ2-1	ASSLSIAGGPFEQF
TRBV5-1	TRBJ2-2	ASSLGTGGYLTRELF
TRBV5-4	TRBJ2-1	ASSPKTSVVLNEQF
TRBV7-9	TRBJ2-5	ASSFRQGLQETQY
TRBV14	TRBJ1-2	ASSPPGGNYGYT
TRBV7-2	TRBJ2-7	ASSPGTSLTYEQY
TRBV5-4	TRBJ2-2	ASSLAGMDAGELF
TRBV29-1	TRBJ1-1	SVGGGWNTEAF
TRBV30	TRBJ1-1	AWSVLDQENTEAF
TRBV9	TRBJ1-6	ASSPWGGPNSPLH
TRBV27	TRBJ1-2	ASSFVGASGYT
TRBV30	TRBJ2-7	AWRPGTPPYEQY
TRBV9	TRBJ1-5	ASSEEDSALYPQH
TRBV13	TRBJ1-2	ASSPRQDSWAYGYT
TRBV19	TRBJ2-1	ASSPLASGGRHEQF
TRBV20-1	TRBJ2-5	SALRVETQY
TRBV9	TRBJ1-2	ASTHTGAGYT
TRBV19	TRBJ1-6	ASSNFRGTTWGSPLH
TRBV6-1	TRBJ2-5	ASSEVAAQETQY
TRBV10-3	TRBJ2-2	AISETGGDTGELF
TRBV11-3	TRBJ1-1	ASSPTGRDREAF
TRBV27	TRBJ2-1	ASSSWTSGLSYNEQF
TRBV7-2	TRBJ2-2	ASSLDSGAGELF
TRBV12-3/TRBV12-4	TRBJ1-5	ASSKQTGRPQH
TRBV21-1	TRBJ1-1	ASSKGGSSKGGLNTEAF
TRBV7-2	TRBJ2-5	ASSGRAGGRETQY
TRBV10-1	TRBJ2-1	ASSSLPGLTYNEQF
TRBV3-1/TRBV3-2	TRBJ2-1	ASSQDSLARNEQF
TRBV7-2	TRBJ1-1	ASSQFPGSTEAF
TRBV7-2	TRBJ2-7	ASSTGLAGYYEQY
TRBV10-3	TRBJ2-5	AISDWTSGGQETQY
TRBV5-1	TRBJ2-2	ASSLGSVQRVNTGELF
TRBV6-5	TRBJ1-1	ASRTDYRNTEAF
TRBV4-3	TRBJ2-1	ASSLLGAGGLGNEQF